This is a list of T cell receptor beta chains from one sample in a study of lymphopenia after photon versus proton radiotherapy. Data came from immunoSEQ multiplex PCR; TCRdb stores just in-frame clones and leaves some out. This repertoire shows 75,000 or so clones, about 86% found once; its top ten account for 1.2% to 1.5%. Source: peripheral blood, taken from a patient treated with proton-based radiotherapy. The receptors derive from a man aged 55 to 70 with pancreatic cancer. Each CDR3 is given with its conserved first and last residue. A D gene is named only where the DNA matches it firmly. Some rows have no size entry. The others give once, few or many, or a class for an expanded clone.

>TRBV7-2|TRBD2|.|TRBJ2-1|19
CASSLHQAPGTSPYSEQFF
TGTGCCAGCAGCCTTCACCAAGCTCCCGGGACTAGCCCATACAGTGAGCAGTTCTTC
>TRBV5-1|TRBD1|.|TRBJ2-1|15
CASKKGTGSYNEQFF
TGCGCCAGCAAAAAGGGGACAGGGTCCTACAATGAGCAGTTCTTC
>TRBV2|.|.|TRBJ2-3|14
CASSETGITDTQYF
TGTGCCAGCAGTGAAACAGGAATCACAGATACGCAGTATTTT
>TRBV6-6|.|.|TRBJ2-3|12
CASSQSRDTQYF
TGTGCCAGCAGTCAAAGTAGAGATACGCAGTATTTT
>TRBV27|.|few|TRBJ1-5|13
CASSSQGRQPQHF
TGTGCCAGCAGTTCGCAGGGGCGTCAGCCCCAGCATTTT
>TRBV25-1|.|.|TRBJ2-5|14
CASSESPIRETQYF
TGTGCCAGCAGTGAATCGCCGATACGGGAGACCCAGTACTTC
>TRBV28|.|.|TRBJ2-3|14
CASKKSGDTDTQYF
TGTGCCAGCAAAAAGAGCGGAGACACAGATACGCAGTATTTT
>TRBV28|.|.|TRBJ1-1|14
CASSLLGRNTEAFF
TGTGCCAGCAGTTTACTGGGGAGGAACACTGAAGCTTTCTTT
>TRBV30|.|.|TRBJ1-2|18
CASLGASGSEGGFYGYTF
TGTGCCTCCCTCGGGGCATCGGGATCCGAGGGTGGGTTCTATGGCTACACCTTC
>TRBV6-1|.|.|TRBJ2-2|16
CASSEEGVVGTGELFF
TGTGCCAGCAGTGAAGAAGGGGTTGTAGGAACCGGGGAGCTGTTTTTT
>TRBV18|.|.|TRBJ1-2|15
CASSPGVALGYGYTF
TGTGCCAGCTCACCCGGCGTGGCCCTCGGGTATGGCTACACCTTC
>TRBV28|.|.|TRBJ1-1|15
CASSLRQGLRTEAFF
TGTGCCAGCAGTTTAAGGCAGGGATTACGCACTGAAGCTTTCTTT
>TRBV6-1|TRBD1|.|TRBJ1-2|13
CASSERQGLGYTF
TGTGCCAGCAGTGAACGACAGGGTCTTGGCTACACCTTC
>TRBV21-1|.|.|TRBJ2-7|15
CASSKGIGGRSEQYF
TGTGCCAGCAGCAAAGGGATCGGGGGAAGGAGCGAGCAGTACTTC
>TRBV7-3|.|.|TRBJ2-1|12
CASSLNYNEQFF
TGTGCCAGCAGCTTAAATTACAATGAGCAGTTCTTC
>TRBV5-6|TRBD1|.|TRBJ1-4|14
CASSPGTGGEKLFF
TGTGCCAGCAGCCCCGGGACAGGGGGTGAAAAACTGTTTTTT
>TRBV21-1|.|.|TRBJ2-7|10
CASSCYEQYF
TGTGCCAGCAGTTGCTACGAGCAGTACTTC
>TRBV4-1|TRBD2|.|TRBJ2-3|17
CASSQERAPGGGRTQYF
TGCGCCAGCAGCCAAGAACGCGCCCCGGGGGGGGGACGTACGCAGTATTTT
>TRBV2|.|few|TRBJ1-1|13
CASRSFSNTEAFF
TGTGCCAGCCGGAGTTTCTCCAACACTGAAGCTTTCTTT
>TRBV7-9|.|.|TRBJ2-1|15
CASSKVALRYNEQFF
TGTGCCAGCAGCAAAGTGGCTCTCCGGTACAATGAGCAGTTCTTC
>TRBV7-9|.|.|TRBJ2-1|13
CASSPRGRDEQFF
TGTGCCAGCAGCCCCCGGGGTCGTGATGAGCAGTTCTTC
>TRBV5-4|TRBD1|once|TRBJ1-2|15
CASSDETGGNYGYTF
TGTGCCAGCAGCGACGAGACAGGGGGTAACTATGGCTACACCTTC
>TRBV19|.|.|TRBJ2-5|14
CASSIDRRGETQYF
TGTGCCAGTAGTATCGACAGGAGAGGGGAGACCCAGTACTTC
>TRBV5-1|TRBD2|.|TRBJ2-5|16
CASSLVAGGTQETQYF
TGCGCCAGCAGCTTGGTGGCGGGGGGAACCCAAGAGACCCAGTACTTC
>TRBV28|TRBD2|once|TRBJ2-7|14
CASSLAGGVYEQYF
TGTGCCAGCAGCCTAGCGGGAGGAGTCTACGAGCAGTACTTC
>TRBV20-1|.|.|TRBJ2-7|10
CSARSYEQYF
TGCAGTGCTAGGTCCTACGAGCAGTACTTC
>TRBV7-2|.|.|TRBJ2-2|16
CASSQRAGINTGELFF
TGTGCCAGCAGCCAAAGAGCAGGGATAAACACCGGGGAGCTGTTTTTT
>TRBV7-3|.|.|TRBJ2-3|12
CASSSRRTVAYF
TGTGCCAGCAGCTCGAGACGTACTGTCGCGTATTTT
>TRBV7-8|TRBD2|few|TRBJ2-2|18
CASSTLIKTSGGVGELFF
TGTGCCAGCAGCACCCTTATTAAAACTAGCGGAGGGGTGGGGGAGCTGTTTTTT
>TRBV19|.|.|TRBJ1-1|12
CASSIGRAEAFF
TGTGCCAGTAGTATTGGCAGGGCTGAAGCTTTCTTT
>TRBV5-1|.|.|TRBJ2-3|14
CASSSLWGTDTQYF
TGCGCCAGCAGCTCCCTATGGGGCACAGATACGCAGTATTTT
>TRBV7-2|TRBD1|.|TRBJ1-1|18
CASSLLGQGLGMNTEAFF
TGTGCCAGCAGCTTATTGGGACAGGGTCTTGGTATGAACACTGAAGCTTTCTTT
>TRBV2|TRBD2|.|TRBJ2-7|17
CASGKTSGGIYLYEQYF
TGTGCCAGCGGAAAGACTAGCGGGGGGATCTATCTCTACGAGCAGTACTTC
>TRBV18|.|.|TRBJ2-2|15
CASSGDSSNTGELFF
TGTGCCAGCTCAGGTGACAGTTCGAACACCGGGGAGCTGTTTTTT
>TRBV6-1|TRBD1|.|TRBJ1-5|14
CASSPGQSNQPQHF
TGTGCCAGCAGCCCGGGACAGAGCAATCAGCCCCAGCATTTT
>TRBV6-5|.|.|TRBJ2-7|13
CATRQFRSYEQYF
TGTGCCACCCGACAGTTCCGCTCCTACGAGCAGTACTTC
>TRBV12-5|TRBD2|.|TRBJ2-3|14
CASAQRDGPDTQYF
TGTGCTAGTGCGCAGCGGGACGGTCCAGATACGCAGTATTTT
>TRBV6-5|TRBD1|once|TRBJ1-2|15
CASSYTGTANYGYTF
TGTGCCAGCAGTTATACAGGGACAGCTAACTATGGCTACACCTTC
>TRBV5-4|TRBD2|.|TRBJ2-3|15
CASSSSGSLIDTQYF
TGTGCCAGCAGCTCTAGCGGGAGTTTGATAGATACGCAGTATTTT
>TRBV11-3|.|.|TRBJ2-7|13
CASSSPGIVEQYF
TGTGCCAGCAGCTCCCCCGGGATCGTCGAGCAGTACTTC
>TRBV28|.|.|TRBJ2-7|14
CASSLGTWAGEQYF
TGTGCCAGCAGTTTGGGAACATGGGCGGGTGAGCAGTACTTC
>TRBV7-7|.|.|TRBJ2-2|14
CASSAINKAGELFF
TGTGCTAGCAGCGCAATCAATAAGGCCGGGGAGCTGTTTTTT
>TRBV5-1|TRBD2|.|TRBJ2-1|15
CASSLFSGRNNEQFF
TGCGCCAGCAGCTTGTTCAGCGGGAGGAACAATGAGCAGTTCTTC
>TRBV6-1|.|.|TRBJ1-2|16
CASSGSRGAPNYGYTF
TGTGCCAGCAGTGGATCCAGGGGAGCGCCCAACTATGGCTACACCTTC
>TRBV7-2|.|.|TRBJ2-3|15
CASSLDRHNSDTQYF
TGTGCCAGCAGCTTAGACCGCCATAATTCAGATACGCAGTATTTT
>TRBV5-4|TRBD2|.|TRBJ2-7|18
CASSLPPRRGGRSEEQYF
TGTGCCAGCAGCTTGCCGCCTAGGAGGGGCGGGAGATCGGAGGAGCAGTACTTC
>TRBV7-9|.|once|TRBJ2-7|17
CASSLVSQGPGPYEQYF
TGTGCCAGCAGCTTAGTTTCTCAGGGGCCAGGCCCCTACGAGCAGTACTTC
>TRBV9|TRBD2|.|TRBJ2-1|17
CASSPGRLANSYNEQFF
TGTGCCAGCAGCCCGGGTCGACTAGCGAACTCCTACAATGAGCAGTTCTTC
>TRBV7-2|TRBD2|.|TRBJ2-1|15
CASSLVTLAGNEQFF
TGTGCCAGCAGCTTAGTGACACTAGCGGGAAATGAGCAGTTCTTC
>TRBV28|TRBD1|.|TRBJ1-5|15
CASSLQGDWNQPQHF
TGTGCCAGCAGTCTACAGGGGGACTGGAATCAGCCCCAGCATTTT
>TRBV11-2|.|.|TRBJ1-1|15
CASSFRDNRGTEAFF
TGTGCCAGCAGCTTCAGGGACAATCGGGGCACTGAAGCTTTCTTT
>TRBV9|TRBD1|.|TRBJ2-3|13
CASSVDRGDTQYF
TGTGCCAGCAGCGTAGACAGGGGCGATACGCAGTATTTT
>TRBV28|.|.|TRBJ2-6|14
CASSPGPGANVLTF
TGTGCCAGCAGTCCCGGGCCCGGGGCCAACGTCCTGACTTTC
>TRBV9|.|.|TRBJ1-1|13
CASSVAAGTEAFF
TGTGCCAGCAGCGTAGCCGCAGGGACTGAAGCTTTCTTT
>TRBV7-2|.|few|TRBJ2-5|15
CASSLAGLFRETQYF
TGTGCCAGCAGCTTAGCTGGACTATTTCGGGAGACCCAGTACTTC